This T cell receptor (beta chain) emerged from a study of high-grade serous ovarian cancer treatment subgroups (TCRdb year 2021). Concerning the study at large: On average, sequencing produced around 14,000 reads and around 7,500 unique TCR beta rearrangements for each sample. The study examined TCR beta repertoires in high-grade serous ovarian cancer patients who were grouped under a laparoscopic triage algorithm by complete gross resection or by neoadjuvant chemotherapy response. Of the approximately 30 patients in the cohort, 10 had no residual disease after primary surgery (R0), 10 were excellent NACT responders, and 10 were poor NACT responders. In total there were 90 samples, since every patient provided one primary tumor sample and two metastatic tumor samples.

From V the trimming removes 0 bases and from J it removes 6 bases, while the gene matches leave 10 bases of the junction unaccounted for. From a lookup of the germline V gene, CDR1 and CDR2 are SNHLY and FYNNEI. From its cysteine to its phenylalanine, the CDR3 spans 17 amino acids. The retained sequence is limited to the CDR3, 51 bases, with the frame set at the first base. This clone has a handful of counts. Its antigen remains unidentified. Per-base quality was not reported, and no clone a single base away is much larger than it. Tumor samples were collected prior to definitive surgery or chemotherapy. Genomic DNA was extracted by the MD Anderson Biospecimen Extraction Resource, and TCR sequencing was done by the MD Anderson Cancer Genomics Laboratory. Here is what the overall study found, with its caveats: Spatial information was not captured by bulk tumor TCR sequencing, so insight into HGSC tumor complexity and diversity was limited. TCR clonal relatedness was found to be positively correlated with neoantigen level and, by trend, with copy number variation and mutation load derived from whole-genome sequencing. TCR repertoire analyses focused on CDR3; CDR1 and CDR2 were not analyzed. Repertoire similarity between tumors from the same patient ranged from about 0.11 to 0.8, while tumors from different patients showed almost no similarity.

High-throughput TCR profiling via ImmunoSEQ was performed on the roughly 81 tumor samples. Per the authors' processing: The repertoire diversity metrics included richness (unique productive sequences), clonality, evenness and relatedness, and the Bhattacharyya coefficient was used to measure similarity between samples. A sensitivity analysis that removed TCRs with fewer than two reads produced consistent conclusions. This is the immuneACCESS table as TCRdb keeps it, with only in-frame sequences that have V and J called. A part of the clones is gone; compared with another copy, unresolved V genes explain less than half, and the rest is unexplained. V and J calls and clone size are those listed in that table; D and trimming were worked out from the DNA. The sample table lists a few thousand clones, around 68% of them with a count of one. Roughly 14% of the sample belongs to the ten largest clones.

The chain is made from TRBV2 and TRBJ2-1, with 8 bases aligning to TRBD2. The sequenced material came from tumor tissue. The receptor was derived from a human donor with high-grade serous ovarian cancer. In nucleotides, the sequence is TGTGCCAGCAGTGAAGCAGGTCGGGGGGGCATTGGCAATGAGCAGTTCTTC. This encodes CASSEAGRGGIGNEQFF.